The 26 T cell receptor beta chains listed next were all sequenced from one sample in a study of cytomegalovirus exposure and HLA in healthy donors listed by TCRdb under 2017. The method behind the library was the immunoSEQ multiplex PCR assay. The multiplex PCR relied on a mix of 60 forward primers for TCR Vbeta segments and 13 reverse primers for TCR Jbeta segments. Entries here come from immuneACCESS through TCRdb and include only in-frame sequences with V and J called. Some clones fail to appear in such tables; in the studies checked, an unresolved V gene covers under half of the shortfall, and the cause of the remainder is unknown. Here the sample has over 55,000 clones; around two thirds occur a single time. Of the sample, 9.7% is held by the ten largest clones. Material: PBMCs. Every receptor here comes from a woman between 45 and 65 years old in good health and CMV-seropositive.

V is TRBV2 and J is TRBJ1-4, with D unclear. CDR1 is SNHLY, CDR2 FYNNEI, per germline. The CDR3 spans 14 residues. Trimming took off 7 bases at V and 3 bases at J, with 12 bases between the two ends. CDR3 region: CASTISGANEKLFF. The CDR3 region has the DNA TGTGCCAGCACCATATCCGGGGCTAATGAAAAACTGTTTTTT.

This clone is judged medium-sized. The chain recombines TRBV6-4 with TRBJ2-3, with a weak D call TRBD1 (6 bases). Trimming took off 0 bases at V and 1 base at J, with 11 bases between the two ends. Germline V gene data show CDR1 as MRHNA and CDR2 as SNTAGT. The CDR3 contains 16 residues. The CDR3 coding sequence is TGTGCCAGCAGTGACTCGCCAGGGGAAGGCACAGATACGCAGTATTTT. This gives the protein CASSDSPGEGTDTQYF.

The genes are TRBV2 and TRBJ2-7; 8 bases match TRBD2. Germline CDR1 and CDR2: SNHLY and FYNNEI. The CDR3 spans 17 residues. V was clipped by 4 bases and J by 7 bases; unmatched bases: 18. The CDR3 loop reads CASSAGGLAAGSREQYF. The CDR3 DNA follows: TGTGCCAGCAGTGCCGGAGGACTAGCAGCCGGGTCTAGGGAGCAGTACTTC.

The gene calls are TRBV6-5 and TRBJ2-7, with 8 bases identical to TRBD2. The V segment lost 6 bases and the J segment 3 bases; nucleotides outside the gene matches: 10. CDR1 and CDR2 (germline): MNHEY, SVGAGI. The CDR3 has 15 amino acids. CDR3 residues: CASSSLAGGDYEQYF. The CDR3 DNA follows: TGTGCCAGCAGCTCCCTTGCGGGGGGCGACTACGAGCAGTACTTC.

This rearrangement joins TRBV5-1 to TRBJ2-2, with 10 bases identical to TRBD1. Germline V gene sequence: CDR1 SGHRS, CDR2 YFSETQ. This CDR3 spans 17 amino acids. V lost 2 bases, J lost 6 bases, and 10 bases stayed unmatched. The CDR3: CASSFTRTGGSAGELFF. CDR3 in DNA: TGCGCCAGCAGCTTCACCCGGACAGGGGGTAGTGCCGGGGAGCTGTTTTTT.

This clone came up once. The chain couples TRBV9 to TRBJ2-2; 12 bases agree with TRBD2. This CDR3 is built from 19 residues. The J segment lost 1 base and the V segment lost 4 bases, leaving 11 bases of the junction unmatched. Germline V CDR1 and CDR2: SGDLS, YYNGEE. This CDR3 is CASSTRLAGDWGNTGELFF. The CDR3 DNA is TGTGCCAGCAGCACCCGACTAGCGGGAGATTGGGGGAACACCGGGGAGCTGTTTTTT.

The chain links TRBV4-3 to TRBJ2-2, with TRBD2 matching over 7 bases. The length of the CDR3 is 15 residues. Germline V CDR1 and CDR2: LGHNA, YSLEER. Trimming at V came to 3 bases and at J to 5 bases, leaving 6 bases not matched to a gene. The CDR3 DNA sequence: TGCGCCAGCAGCCACGAACTAGCGAGAACCGGGGAGCTGTTTTTT. Amino acid sequence: CASSHELARTGELFF.

This sequence joins TRBV5-6 and TRBJ2-1; D gene uncertain. V was trimmed by 4 bases and J by 12 bases, leaving 17 bases between them. This CDR3 has 13 amino acids. CDR1 SGHDT and CDR2 YYEEEE come from the germline V gene. For the CDR3, the DNA is TGTGCCAGCAGCCCAGACTCACAAATGAGGCAGTTCTTC. Its protein is CASSPDSQMRQFF. Full variable domain (outside the CDR3, taken from reference TRBV5-6 and TRBJ2-1): DAGVTQSPTHLIKTRGQQVTLRCSPKSGHDTVSWYQQALGQGPQFIFQYYEEEERQRGNFPDRFSGHQFPNYSSELNVNALLLGDSALYLCASSPDSQMRQFFGPGTRLTVL.

V usage is TRBV7-2 and J usage is TRBJ2-7, with 10 nucleotides matching TRBD2. The CDR3 is 15 amino acids. J gave up 4 bases and V 1 base, and 4 bases lay outside the gene matches. Germline V gives CDR1 SGHTA, CDR2 FQGNSA. CDR3 nucleotide sequence: TGTGCCAGCAGCTTAGGAGCGGGAGGGCAGTACGAGCAGTACTTC. It yields the protein CASSLGAGGQYEQYF.

The J gene is TRBJ1-6, the V gene TRBV7-9; 8 nucleotides align to TRBD1. This CDR3 spans 16 amino acids. Germline values: CDR1 SEHNR, CDR2 FQNEAQ (reference sequence). The V and J ends lost 5 bases and 7 bases, in that order; junction bases with no gene match: 10. CDR3 region: CASSDNTGTGNSPLHF. In DNA form, the CDR3 reads TGTGCCAGCAGCGACAACACCGGGACAGGAAATTCACCCCTCCACTTT.

The rearrangement joins TRBV9 to TRBJ2-3; possibly TRBD2 for D (5 bases). The germline V gene has CDR1 SGDLS and CDR2 YYNGEE. The CDR3 covers 13 residues. Trimming stripped 0 bases from V and 6 bases from J, with 8 bases between. CDR3: CASSVGEPDTQYF. The CDR3 DNA reads as TGTGCCAGCAGCGTAGGGGAGCCCGATACGCAGTATTTT.

The chain has TRBV7-2 and TRBJ2-5, with TRBD1 matching over 8 bases. The trim removed 3 bases at V and 4 bases at J, leaving 4 bases unmatched. CDR3 length: 14 residues. Germline V gene sequence: CDR1 SGHTA, CDR2 FQGNSA. The CDR3 DNA reads TGTGCCAGCAGCTTCCAGGGGGCAGGAGAGACCCAGTACTTC. Its translation is CASSFQGAGETQYF.

This clone was picked up one time. The chain links TRBV27 to TRBJ2-5, with D uncertain. The V gene lost 5 bases and the J gene lost 5 bases, with 15 bases spanning the gap. Looked up from germline, CDR1 is MNHEY and CDR2 is SMNVEV (reference sequence). The CDR3 covers 14 residues. The CDR3, as DNA: TGTGCCAGCAGTACTTCTTTTCCGCCGGAGACCCAGTACTTC. The encoded protein is CASSTSFPPETQYF.

J is TRBJ1-6 and V is TRBV10-2; tentative D call: TRBD1 (5 bases). The germline V gene encodes CDR1 WSHSY and CDR2 SAAADI. CDR3 length: 13 residues. V shed 3 bases and J shed 7 bases, with 7 bases lying between them. DNA of the CDR3: TGCGCCAGCAGTGAACAGGAAAATTCACCCCTCCACTTT. Translated, it gives CASSEQENSPLHF.

The chain has TRBV19 and TRBJ1-2; 9 bases are a match to TRBD1. The CDR3 covers 15 residues. Germline V gene lookup returns CDR1 LNHDA and CDR2 SQIVND (reference sequence). Trimming at V came to 5 bases and at J to 4 bases, leaving 8 bases not matched to a gene. The CDR3 reads CASSPHRGRPYGYTF. In nucleotides, the CDR3 is TGTGCCAGTAGTCCACACAGGGGGCGGCCCTATGGCTACACCTTC.

Regarding this clone: Sequence at one end of the junction differs from germline and may be a read error. V gene TRBV28 combines with J gene TRBJ1-2; no clear D gene. The CDR3 contains 17 residues. The germline V gene has CDR1 MDHEN and CDR2 SYDVKM. Written as DNA, the CDR3 is TGTGCCAGCAGTTTATCTGGCGTGCGTCCGAGAGACTATGGCTACGCCTTC. Translated: CASSLSGVRPRDYGYAF.

This sequence joins TRBV2 and TRBJ2-2; a weak D match, TRBD2 (7 bases). Trimming took off 5 bases at V and 6 bases at J, with 16 bases between the two ends. The CDR3 consists of 15 residues. The germline V gene has CDR1 SNHLY and CDR2 FYNNEI. This CDR3 reads CASSTGGGGAGELFF. Here the CDR3 DNA reads TGTGCCAGCAGTACGGGGGGAGGGGGAGCCGGGGAGCTGTTTTTT.

This chain links TRBV7-9 with TRBJ2-2; TRBD2 is a possible D gene (6 bases). Germline values: CDR1 SEHNR, CDR2 FQNEAQ (reference sequence). V was trimmed by 3 bases and J by 3 bases, leaving 11 bases between them. This CDR3 has 15 amino acids. CDR3 bases: TGTGCCAGCAGCTTGGCGGGGTCCTACACCGGGGAGCTGTTTTTT. This gives the protein CASSLAGSYTGELFF.

A single count supports this clone. The V and J genes are TRBV28 and TRBJ2-5; 8 positions match TRBD2. Germline V CDR1 and CDR2: MDHEN, SYDVKM. V lost 4 bases to trimming and J lost 0 bases; unmatched junction nucleotides: 4. The CDR3 contains 15 residues. This CDR3 is CASSSGGDYQETQYF. The CDR3 coding sequence is TGTGCCAGCAGTTCGGGGGGGGACTACCAAGAGACCCAGTACTTC.

The gene calls are TRBV23-1 and TRBJ1-5; TRBD1 matches 9 bases. TRBV23-1 falls under the ORF class, with uncertain function. This CDR3 is built from 14 residues. V shed 7 bases and J 5 bases; nucleotides not matched to a gene: 6. The CDR3 reads CASTDRGPYQPQHF. For the CDR3, the DNA is TGCGCCAGCACGGACAGGGGCCCCTATCAGCCCCAGCATTTT.

There are a few counts of this clone. The chain combines TRBV5-1 with TRBJ2-1, with 9 bases that match TRBD1. V dropped 4 bases and J dropped 8; count of bases not matched to a gene: 10. This CDR3 spans 15 amino acids. In germline, CDR1 is SGHRS, CDR2 YFSETQ. CDR3 sequence (DNA): TGCGCCAGCAGCCAACAGGGGGCCGGCGCGGATGAGCAGTTCTTC. Translating gives CASSQQGAGADEQFF.

This clone was seen repeatedly, ten times or more. V usage is TRBV11-2 and J usage is TRBJ2-7; 7 bases fit TRBD1. This CDR3 has 12 residues. Trimming removed 5 bases from V and 8 bases from J; junction bases left unmatched: 6. Germline CDR1 SGHAT, CDR2 FQNNGV. The CDR3 DNA sequence: TGTGCCAGCAGCCAAGACAGGGTCCAGCAGTACTTC. Protein: CASSQDRVQQYF.

The chain employs TRBV25-1 and TRBJ2-2, with a tentative D call TRBD2 (5 bases). Germline assignment: CDR1 MGHDK and CDR2 SYGVNS. V lost 1 base, J lost 0 bases, and 9 bases lay in between. The CDR3 extends over 16 amino acids. CDR3 sequence (DNA): TGTGCCAGCAGTGAATGGAATAGCGCGAACACCGGGGAGCTGTTTTTT. This gives the protein CASSEWNSANTGELFF.

V usage is TRBV28 and J usage is TRBJ1-2; tentatively, D is TRBD1 (6 bases). Germline values: CDR1 MDHEN, CDR2 SYDVKM. The CDR3 is 14 amino acids. V was shortened by 3 bases and J by 6 bases, with 14 bases between the two germline ends. CDR3 nucleotides: TGTGCCAGCAGTTTCGCAGGGGCGCTGAATGGCTACACCTTC. It is translated as CASSFAGALNGYTF.

A remark on this clone: This sample includes further DNA sequences coding for the same CDR3. This rearrangement joins TRBV9 to TRBJ2-5; TRBD2 aligns across 9 bases. CDR1 and CDR2 (germline): SGDLS, YYNGEE. CDR3 size: 15 residues. The J segment lost 5 bases and the V segment lost 0 bases, leaving 5 bases of the junction unmatched. The CDR3 region has the DNA TGTGCCAGCAGCGTAGTTGCGGGAGGGGGGGAGACCCAGTACTTC. It codes for CASSVVAGGGETQYF.

There are a few counts of this clone. The rearrangement joins TRBV7-8 to TRBJ1-4, with TRBD1 identical over 12 bases. The J segment lost 5 bases and the V segment lost 5 bases, leaving 0 bases of the junction unmatched. Per the germline V gene, CDR1 is SGHVS and CDR2 is FQNEAQ. CDR3 length equals 14 residues. The CDR3 DNA reads TGTGCCAGCAGCGGGACAGGGGGCAATGAAAAACTGTTTTTT. Encoded protein: CASSGTGGNEKLFF.